The text below deals with one T cell receptor beta chain. What it recognizes is unknown. This sample is drawn from a study of cytomegalovirus exposure and HLA in healthy donors. As for the study in general: There were 100 million to 130 million unique TCR beta sequences, drawn from about 179 million T cells, in an earlier analysis.

Study conclusions and caveats: As a later analysis showed, several of the most significant clusters appeared to be linked to common viral pathogens.

Germline V gene data show CDR1 as KGHSH and CDR2 as LQKENI. The CDR3 runs to 16 residues. V lost 3 bases to trimming and J lost 0 bases; unmatched junction nucleotides: 6. PCR employed 60 Vbeta and 13 Jbeta primers. Libraries were prepared by immunoSEQ multiplex PCR; TCRdb keeps only in-frame clonotypes and omits some of them. The sample shows more than 60,000 clones, and roughly 15% sits with its ten largest clones. The sample taken for sequencing was PBMCs. The chain joins TRBV18 to TRBJ2-3, with TRBD1 matching 7 bases. The receptor was derived from a boy aged 10-17 years in good health and CMV-seronegative. CDR3 nucleotides: TGTGCCAGCTCACCTTATAGACAGGGAAGCACAGATACGCAGTATTTT. Translation gives CASSPYRQGSTDTQYF.